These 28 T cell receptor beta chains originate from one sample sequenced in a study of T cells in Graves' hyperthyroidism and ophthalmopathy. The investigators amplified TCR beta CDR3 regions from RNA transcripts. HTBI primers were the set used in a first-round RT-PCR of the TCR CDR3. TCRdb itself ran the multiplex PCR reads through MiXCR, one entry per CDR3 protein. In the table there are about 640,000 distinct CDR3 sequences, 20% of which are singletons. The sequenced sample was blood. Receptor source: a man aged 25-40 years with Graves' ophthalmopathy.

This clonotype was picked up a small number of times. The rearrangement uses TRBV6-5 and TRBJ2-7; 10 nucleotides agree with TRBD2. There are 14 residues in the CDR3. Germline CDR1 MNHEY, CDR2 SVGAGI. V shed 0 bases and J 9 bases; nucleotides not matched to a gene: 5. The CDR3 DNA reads TGTGCCAGCAGTTACTCTGCTAGCGGGAGTGGGCAGTACTTC. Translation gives CASSYSASGSGQYF.

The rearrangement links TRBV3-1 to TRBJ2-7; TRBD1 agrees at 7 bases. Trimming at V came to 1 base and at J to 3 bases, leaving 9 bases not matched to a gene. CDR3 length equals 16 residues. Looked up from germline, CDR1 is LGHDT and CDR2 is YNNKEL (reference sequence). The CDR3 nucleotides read TGTGCCAGCAGCCAAGGGGGGACAGCGTGGAGCTACGAGCAGTACTTC. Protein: CASSQGGTAWSYEQYF.

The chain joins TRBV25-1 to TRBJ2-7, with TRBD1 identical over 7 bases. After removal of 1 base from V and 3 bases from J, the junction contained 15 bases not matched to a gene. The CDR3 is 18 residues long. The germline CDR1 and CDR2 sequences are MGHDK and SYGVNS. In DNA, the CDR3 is TGTGCCAGCAGTGAATGGCCTAAACAGGGGAATAAGGGCTACGAGCAGTACTTC. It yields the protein CASSEWPKQGNKGYEQYF.

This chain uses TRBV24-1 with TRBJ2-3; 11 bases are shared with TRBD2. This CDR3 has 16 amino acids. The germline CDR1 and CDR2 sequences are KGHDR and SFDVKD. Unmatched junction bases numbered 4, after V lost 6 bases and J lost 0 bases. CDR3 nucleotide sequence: TGTGCCACCAGTATGGGACTAGCGGTGAGCACAGATACGCAGTATTTT. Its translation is CATSMGLAVSTDTQYF.

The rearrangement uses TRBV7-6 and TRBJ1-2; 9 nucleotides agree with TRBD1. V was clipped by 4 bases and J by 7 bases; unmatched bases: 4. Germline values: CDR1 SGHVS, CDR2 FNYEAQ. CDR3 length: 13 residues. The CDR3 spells CASSSTGGGGYTF. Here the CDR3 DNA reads TGTGCCAGCAGCTCCACAGGGGGCGGTGGCTACACCTTC.

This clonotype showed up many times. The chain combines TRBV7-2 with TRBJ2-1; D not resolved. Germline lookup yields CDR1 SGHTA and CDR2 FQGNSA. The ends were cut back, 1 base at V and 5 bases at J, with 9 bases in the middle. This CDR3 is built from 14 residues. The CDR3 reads CASSLVIADNEQFF. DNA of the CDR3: TGTGCCAGCAGCTTAGTCATAGCAGACAATGAGCAGTTCTTC.

The CDR3 nucleotides read TGTGCCAGCAGTTTAGCGGCAGGGATATCCTATGGCTACACCTTC. It specifies CASSLAAGISYGYTF. The rearrangement uses TRBV12-3 or TRBV12-4 and TRBJ1-2, with D maybe TRBD1 (5 bases). The CDR3 length is 15 residues. V was cut by 0 bases and J by 4 bases, with 12 bases left in between.

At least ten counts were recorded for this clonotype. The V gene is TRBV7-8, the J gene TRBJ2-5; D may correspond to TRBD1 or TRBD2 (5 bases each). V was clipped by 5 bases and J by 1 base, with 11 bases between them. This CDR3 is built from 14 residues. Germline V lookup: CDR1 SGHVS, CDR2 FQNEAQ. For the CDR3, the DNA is TGTGCCAGCAGCCTGGGACGCCTCCAAGAGACCCAGTACTTC. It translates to CASSLGRLQETQYF.

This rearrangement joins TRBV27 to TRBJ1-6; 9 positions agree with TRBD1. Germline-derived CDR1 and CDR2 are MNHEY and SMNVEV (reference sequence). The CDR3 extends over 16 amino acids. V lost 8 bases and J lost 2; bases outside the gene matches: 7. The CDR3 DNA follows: TGTGCCAGCGCCCGGGACAGGGATACCTATAATTCACCCCTCCACTTT. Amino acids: CASARDRDTYNSPLHF.

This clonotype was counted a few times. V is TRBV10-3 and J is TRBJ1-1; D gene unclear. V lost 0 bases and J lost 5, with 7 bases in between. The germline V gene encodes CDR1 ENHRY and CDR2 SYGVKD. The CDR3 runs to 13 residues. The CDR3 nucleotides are TGTGCCATCAGTGAGTCGAAAGGGACTGAAGCTTTCTTT. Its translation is CAISESKGTEAFF.

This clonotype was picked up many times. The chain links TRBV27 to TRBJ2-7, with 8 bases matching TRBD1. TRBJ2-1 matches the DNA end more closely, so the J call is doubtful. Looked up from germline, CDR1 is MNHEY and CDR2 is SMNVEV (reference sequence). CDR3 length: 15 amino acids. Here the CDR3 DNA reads TGTGCCAGCAGTTTTTCCTTGGACAGGGCCTACGAGCAGTTCTTC. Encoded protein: CASSFSLDRAYEQFF.

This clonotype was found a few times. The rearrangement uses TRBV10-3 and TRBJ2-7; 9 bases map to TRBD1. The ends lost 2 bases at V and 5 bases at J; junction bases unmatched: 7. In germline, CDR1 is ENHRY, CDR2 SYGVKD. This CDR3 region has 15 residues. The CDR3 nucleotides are TGTGCCATCAGTGAGGTTGGGACAGGGTTGGACGAGCAGTACTTC. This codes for CAISEVGTGLDEQYF.

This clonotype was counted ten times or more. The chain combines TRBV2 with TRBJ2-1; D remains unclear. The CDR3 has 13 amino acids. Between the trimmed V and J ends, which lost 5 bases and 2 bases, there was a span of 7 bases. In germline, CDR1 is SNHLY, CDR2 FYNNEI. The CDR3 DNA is TGTGCCAGCAGTTTTGACACCTACAATGAGCAGTTCTTC. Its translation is CASSFDTYNEQFF.

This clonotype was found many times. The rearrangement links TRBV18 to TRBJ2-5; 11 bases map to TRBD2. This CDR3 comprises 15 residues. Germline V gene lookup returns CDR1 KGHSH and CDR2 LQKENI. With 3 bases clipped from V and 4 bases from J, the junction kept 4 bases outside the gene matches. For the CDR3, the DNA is TGTGCCAGCTCACCCCGCGGACTAGCGGGAGAGACCCAGTACTTC. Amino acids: CASSPRGLAGETQYF.

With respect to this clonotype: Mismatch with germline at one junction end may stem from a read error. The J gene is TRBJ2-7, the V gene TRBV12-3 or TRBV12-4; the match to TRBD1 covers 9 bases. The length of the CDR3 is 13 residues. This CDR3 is CAISDRGVYEQYF. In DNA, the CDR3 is TGTGCCATCAGTGACAGGGGGGTCTACGAGCAGTACTTC.

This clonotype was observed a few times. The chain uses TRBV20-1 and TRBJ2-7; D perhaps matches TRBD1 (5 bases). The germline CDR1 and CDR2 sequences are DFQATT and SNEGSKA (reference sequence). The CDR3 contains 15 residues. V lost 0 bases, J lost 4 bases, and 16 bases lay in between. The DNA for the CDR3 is TGCAGTGCTAGAGATGGCGGCAGGGTACGGTACGAGCAGTACTTC. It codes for CSARDGGRVRYEQYF.

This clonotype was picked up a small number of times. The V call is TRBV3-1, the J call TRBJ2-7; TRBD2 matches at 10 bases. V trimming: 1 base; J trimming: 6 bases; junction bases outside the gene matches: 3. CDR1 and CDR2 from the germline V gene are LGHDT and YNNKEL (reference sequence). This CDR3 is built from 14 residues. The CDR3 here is CASSQASGRVEQYF. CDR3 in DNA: TGTGCCAGCAGCCAAGCCAGCGGGAGGGTCGAGCAGTACTTC.

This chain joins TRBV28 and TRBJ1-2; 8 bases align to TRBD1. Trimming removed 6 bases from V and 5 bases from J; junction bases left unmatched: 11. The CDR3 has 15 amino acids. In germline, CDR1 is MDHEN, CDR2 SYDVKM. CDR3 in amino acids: CASSDRTGMVYGYTF. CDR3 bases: TGTGCCAGCAGCGATCGGACAGGGATGGTGTATGGCTACACCTTC.

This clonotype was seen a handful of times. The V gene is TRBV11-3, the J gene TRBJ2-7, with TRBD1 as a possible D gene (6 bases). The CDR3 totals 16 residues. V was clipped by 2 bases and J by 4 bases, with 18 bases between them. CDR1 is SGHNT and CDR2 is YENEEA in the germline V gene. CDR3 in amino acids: CASSLPGQLEEYEQYF. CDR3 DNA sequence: TGTGCCAGCAGCTTACCTGGACAGCTAGAAGAATACGAGCAGTACTTC.

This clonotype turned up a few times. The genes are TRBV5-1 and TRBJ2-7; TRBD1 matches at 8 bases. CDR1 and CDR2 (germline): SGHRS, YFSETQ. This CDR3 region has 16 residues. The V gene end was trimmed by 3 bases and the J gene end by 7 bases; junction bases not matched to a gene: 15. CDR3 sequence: CASSSGTGTYSDEQYF. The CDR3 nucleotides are TGCGCCAGCAGCTCCGGGACAGGAACTTATTCGGATGAGCAGTACTTC.

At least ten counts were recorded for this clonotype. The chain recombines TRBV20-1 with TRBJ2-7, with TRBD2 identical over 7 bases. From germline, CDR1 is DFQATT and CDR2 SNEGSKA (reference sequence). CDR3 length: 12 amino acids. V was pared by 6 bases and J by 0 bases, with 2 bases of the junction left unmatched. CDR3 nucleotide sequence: TGCAGTGCGCGGGACTACTCCTACGAGCAGTACTTC. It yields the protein CSARDYSYEQYF.

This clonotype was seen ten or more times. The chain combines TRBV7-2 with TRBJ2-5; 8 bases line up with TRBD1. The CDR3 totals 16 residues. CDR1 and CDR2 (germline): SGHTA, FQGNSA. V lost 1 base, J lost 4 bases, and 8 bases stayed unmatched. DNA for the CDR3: TGTGCCAGCAGCTTAGGTCGACAGGGGATGGGAGAGACCCAGTACTTC. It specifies CASSLGRQGMGETQYF.

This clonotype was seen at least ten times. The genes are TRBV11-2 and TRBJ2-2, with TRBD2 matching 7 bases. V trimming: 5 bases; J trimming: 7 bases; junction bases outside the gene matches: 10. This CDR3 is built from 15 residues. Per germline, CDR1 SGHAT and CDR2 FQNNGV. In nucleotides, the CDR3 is TGTGCCAGCAGCCCGCCGGGGCGGGAGATCGGGGAGCTGTTTTTT. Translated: CASSPPGREIGELFF.

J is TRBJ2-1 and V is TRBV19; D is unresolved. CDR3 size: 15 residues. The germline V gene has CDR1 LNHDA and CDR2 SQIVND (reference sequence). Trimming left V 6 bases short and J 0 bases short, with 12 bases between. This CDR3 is CASRPPAGSYNEQFF. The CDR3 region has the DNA TGTGCCAGTAGGCCCCCAGCAGGCTCCTACAATGAGCAGTTCTTC.

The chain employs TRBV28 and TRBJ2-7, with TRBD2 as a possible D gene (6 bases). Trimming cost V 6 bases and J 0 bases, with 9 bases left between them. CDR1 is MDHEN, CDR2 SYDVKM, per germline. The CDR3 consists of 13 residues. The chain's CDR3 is CASRVGGSYEQYF. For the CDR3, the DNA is TGTGCCAGCAGGGTGGGGGGCTCCTACGAGCAGTACTTC. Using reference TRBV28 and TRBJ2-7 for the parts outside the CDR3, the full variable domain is DVKVTQSSRYLVKRTGEKVFLECVQDMDHENMFWYRQDPGLGLRLIYFSYDVKMKEKGDIPEGYSVSREKKERFSLILESASTNQTSMYLCASRVGGSYEQYFGPGTRLTVT.

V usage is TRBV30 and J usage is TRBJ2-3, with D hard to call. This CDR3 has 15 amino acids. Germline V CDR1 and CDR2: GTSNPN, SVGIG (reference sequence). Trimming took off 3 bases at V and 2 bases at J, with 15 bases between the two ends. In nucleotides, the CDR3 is TGTGCCTGGAGCGGGCGCGCTGACCACACAGATACGCAGTATTTT. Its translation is CAWSGRADHTDTQYF.

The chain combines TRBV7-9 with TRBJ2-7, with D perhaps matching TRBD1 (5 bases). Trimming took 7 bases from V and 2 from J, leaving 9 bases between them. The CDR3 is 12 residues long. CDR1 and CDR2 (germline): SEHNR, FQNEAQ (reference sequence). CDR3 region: CASNPGTYEQYF. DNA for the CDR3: TGTGCCAGCAACCCAGGGACCTACGAGCAGTACTTC.

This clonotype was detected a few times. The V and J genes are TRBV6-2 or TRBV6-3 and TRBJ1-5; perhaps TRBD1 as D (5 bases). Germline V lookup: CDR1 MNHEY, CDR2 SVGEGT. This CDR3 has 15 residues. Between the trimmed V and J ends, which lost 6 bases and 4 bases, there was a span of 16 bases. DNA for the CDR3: TGTGCCAGCAGCCCCGGGACCCTAGCTAATCAGCCCCAGCATTTT. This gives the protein CASSPGTLANQPQHF.